This passage covers 15 T cell receptor beta chains from one sample sequenced in a study of T cell repertoires in cytomegalovirus infection. What these receptors recognize is not known. MiXCR, applied by TCRdb to the reads, yields one record per CDR3 protein. The data contain fewer than 1,000,000 distinct CDR3 sequences, roughly 30% of them seen just once; the ten biggest clones take up 13%. The sequenced sample was cultured CD8+ T cells from PBMCs, obtained from culture after CMV antigen stimulation. These receptors were taken from a human donor in good health (CMV status not recorded). Some clones in this sample may be carry-over from other donors' samples.

Concerning this clonotype itself: One junction end does not reproduce the germline sequence, and a read error may be involved. The chain uses TRBV20-1 and TRBJ2-3; TRBD2 agrees at 10 bases. The CDR3 contains 15 residues. The germline gives CDR1 DFQATT, CDR2 SNEGSKA (reference sequence). The CDR3 nucleotides are TGCGGTGCTGGCTCTAGCGGGGGATTAACAGATACGCAGTATTTT. This sequence encodes CGAGSSGGLTDTQYF.

V usage is TRBV24-1 and J usage is TRBJ2-2; 7 positions agree with TRBD1. Unmatched junction bases numbered 3, after V lost 4 bases and J lost 2 bases. The germline gives CDR1 KGHDR, CDR2 SFDVKD. This CDR3 has 15 residues. This CDR3 is CATSDHRGNTGELFF. In DNA, the CDR3 is TGTGCCACCAGTGACCACAGGGGTAACACCGGGGAGCTGTTTTTT.

This chain links TRBV5-8 with TRBJ2-3, with 7 bases that match TRBD1. V trimming: 5 bases; J trimming: 8 bases; junction bases outside the gene matches: 11. CDR1 and CDR2 (germline): SGHTS, YDEGEE. CDR3 length: 14 residues. CDR3 DNA sequence: TGTGCCAGCAGAGATTGGGACAGCCGGGCTACGCAGTATTTT. Protein: CASRDWDSRATQYF.

The V call is TRBV5-3, the J call TRBJ2-3; D remains unclear. Being an ORF, TRBV5-3 has a function that is uncertain. This CDR3 comprises 13 residues. The germline V and J ends were trimmed by 1 base and 1 base, with 4 bases remaining between them. This CDR3 is CARSLRGTDTQYF. The CDR3 nucleotides are TGTGCCAGAAGCTTGCGGGGCACAGATACGCAGTATTTT.

Note on this clonotype: A read error may be the cause here, since a much bigger clone is one base away. The chain joins TRBV7-2 to TRBJ2-2; 15 positions match TRBD2. Germline lookup yields CDR1 SGHTA and CDR2 FQGNSA. The CDR3 extends over 17 amino acids. V dropped 5 bases and J dropped 7; count of bases not matched to a gene: 8. The CDR3, as DNA: TGTGCCAGCAGCGGAGGACTAGCGGGGGGGCCTGTCGGGGAGCTGTTTTTT. Translation gives CASSGGLAGGPVGELFF.

For this clonotype: Possible read error: a much larger clone is one base away. The chain carries TRBV7-8 and TRBJ1-1, with unresolved D. Germline CDR1 reads SGHVS; CDR2 reads FQNEAQ. The CDR3 has 15 amino acids. V lost 5 bases and J 3 bases, leaving 16 bases between the germline ends. CDR3 region: CASSAPQVAYTEAFF. DNA for the CDR3: TGTGCCAGCAGCGCCCCACAAGTAGCTTACACTGAAGCTTTCTTT.

This clonotype was seen more than once but under ten times. The DNA of the CDR3 is TGTGCCAGCAGTTACTCTCGGACTAGCTCCGCGAACACCGGGGAGCTGTTTTTT. Translated: CASSYSRTSSANTGELFF. The V call is TRBV6-2 or TRBV6-3, the J call TRBJ2-2; TRBD2 matches at 8 bases. The CDR3 has 18 amino acids. From germline, CDR1 is MNHEY and CDR2 SVGEGT. With V trimmed by 0 bases and J by 0 bases, 6 bases remained unmatched.

This clonotype was counted between two and nine times. This chain joins TRBV4-3 and TRBJ1-1; no reliable D call. V was cut by 2 bases and J by 3 bases, with 13 bases left in between. In germline, CDR1 is LGHNA, CDR2 YSLEER. The CDR3 sequence is 15 residues long. The CDR3 here is CASSQKGRLDTEAFF. The CDR3 DNA reads as TGCGCCAGCAGCCAAAAAGGGAGACTGGACACTGAAGCTTTCTTT.

In its sample, this clonotype was seen a few times. The chain combines TRBV18 with TRBJ1-3; D unclear. Germline CDR1 reads KGHSH; CDR2 reads LQKENI. Trimming pared 0 bases from V and 3 bases from J, leaving 9 bases between. CDR3 size: 15 residues. For the CDR3, the DNA is TGTGCCAGCTCACCACCGCAGTTCCGTGGAAACACCATATATTTT. The encoded protein is CASSPPQFRGNTIYF.

The table lists this clonotype with many counts. V usage is TRBV7-8 and J usage is TRBJ2-5; 8 bases fit TRBD1. This CDR3 is built from 16 residues. In germline, CDR1 is SGHVS, CDR2 FQNEAQ. J gave up 4 bases and V 5 bases, and 12 bases lay outside the gene matches. The CDR3 protein is CASSPLPDRDRETQYF. The CDR3 DNA sequence: TGTGCCAGCAGCCCCCTTCCGGACAGGGACAGAGAGACCCAGTACTTC.

This rearrangement joins TRBV6-5 to TRBJ1-1, with D hard to call. Trimming shortened V by 0 bases and J by 7 bases, and 9 bases separated the two germline ends. The CDR3 is made up of 13 amino acids. Per germline, CDR1 MNHEY and CDR2 SVGAGI. The CDR3 reads CASSYSLGYEAFF. The CDR3, as DNA: TGTGCCAGCAGTTACTCGTTGGGGTATGAAGCTTTCTTT.

The J gene is TRBJ1-2, the V gene TRBV4-1; weak D call: TRBD1 (6 bases). Germline CDR1 MGHRA, CDR2 YSYEKL. The CDR3 covers 16 residues. V was cut by 0 bases and J by 4 bases, with 15 bases left in between. CDR3 loop: CASSQDRGGASYGYTF. CDR3 nucleotide sequence: TGCGCCAGCAGCCAAGATCGAGGGGGGGCCTCCTATGGCTACACCTTC.

For the CDR3, the DNA is TGCAGCGTTGAATCGGTGTGGGGATCCCTCCACTTT. This encodes CSVESVWGSLHF. The chain recombines TRBV29-1 with TRBJ1-6, with D uncertain. V lost 2 bases and J lost 14, with 13 bases in between. The CDR3 spans 12 residues. Germline lookup yields CDR1 SQVTM and CDR2 ANQGSEA. Complete variable domain (other parts from reference TRBV29-1 and TRBJ1-6): SAVISQKPSRDICQRGTSLTIQCQVDSQVTMMFWYRQQPGQSLTLIATANQGSEATYESGFVIDKFPISRPNLTFSTLTVSNMSPEDSSIYLCSVESVWGSLHFGNGTRLTVT.

The J gene is TRBJ2-1, the V gene TRBV9, with 10 nucleotides matching TRBD1. V lost 5 bases, J lost 6 bases, and 5 bases stayed unmatched. This CDR3 has 14 amino acids. The germline gives CDR1 SGDLS, CDR2 YYNGEE. CDR3 region: CASRRTGGPNEQFF. In DNA, the CDR3 is TGTGCCAGCAGAAGGACAGGGGGGCCCAATGAGCAGTTCTTC.

The genes are TRBV6-5 and TRBJ1-5, with 10 bases matching TRBD1. There are 16 residues in the CDR3. The V gene end was trimmed by 0 bases and the J gene end by 11 bases; junction bases not matched to a gene: 10. CDR1 is MNHEY and CDR2 is SVGAGI in the germline V gene. CDR3 nucleotides: TGTGCCAGCAGTTACTCGGGGACAGGGGATAGCAACTCCCAGCATTTT. It codes for CASSYSGTGDSNSQHF.